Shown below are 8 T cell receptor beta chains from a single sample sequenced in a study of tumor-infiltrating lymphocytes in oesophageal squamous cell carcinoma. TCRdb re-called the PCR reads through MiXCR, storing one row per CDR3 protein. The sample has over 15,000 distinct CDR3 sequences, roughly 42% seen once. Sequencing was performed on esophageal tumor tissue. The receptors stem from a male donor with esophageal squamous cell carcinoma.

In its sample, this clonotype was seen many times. CDR3 amino acids: CASSRSGASYNEQYF. The CDR3 nucleotides are TGTGCCAGCAGCCGTAGCGGGGCCTCCTACAATGAGCAGTACTTC. The rearrangement joins TRBV7-9 to TRBJ2-1; 8 bases line up with TRBD2. The J call may be wrong; the DNA end is better matched by TRBJ2-7. The CDR3 covers 15 residues. In germline, CDR1 is SEHNR, CDR2 FQNEAQ (reference sequence).

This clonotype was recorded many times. CDR3 bases: TGTGCCAGTAGTGAGGGGCGTTCGGCCCAGTACTTC. Translated: CASSEGRSAQYF. The V call is TRBV19, the J call TRBJ2-5; D is tentatively TRBD1 or TRBD2 (5 bases each). The V end lost 5 bases, the J end lost 9 bases, and 13 bases lay between the germline ends. The CDR3 contains 12 residues. Per the germline V gene, CDR1 is LNHDA and CDR2 is SQIVND (reference sequence).

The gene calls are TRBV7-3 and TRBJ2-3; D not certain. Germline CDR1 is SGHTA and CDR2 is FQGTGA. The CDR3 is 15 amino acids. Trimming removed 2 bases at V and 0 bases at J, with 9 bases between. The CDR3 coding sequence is TGTGCCAGCAGCTTATCAGTAGGGAGCACAGATACGCAGTATTTT. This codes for CASSLSVGSTDTQYF. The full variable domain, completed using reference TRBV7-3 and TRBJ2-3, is GAGVSQTPSNKVTEKGKYVELRCDPISGHTALYWYRQSLGQGPEFLIYFQGTGAADDSGLPNDRFFAVRPEGSVSTLKIQRTERGDSAVYLCASSLSVGSTDTQYFGPGTRLTVL.

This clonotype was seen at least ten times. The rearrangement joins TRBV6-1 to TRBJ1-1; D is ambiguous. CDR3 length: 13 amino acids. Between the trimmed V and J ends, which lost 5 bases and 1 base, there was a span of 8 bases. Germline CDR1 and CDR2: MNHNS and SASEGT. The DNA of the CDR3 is TGTGCCAGCAGTTCCGCGACGAACACTGAAGCTTTCTTT. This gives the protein CASSSATNTEAFF.

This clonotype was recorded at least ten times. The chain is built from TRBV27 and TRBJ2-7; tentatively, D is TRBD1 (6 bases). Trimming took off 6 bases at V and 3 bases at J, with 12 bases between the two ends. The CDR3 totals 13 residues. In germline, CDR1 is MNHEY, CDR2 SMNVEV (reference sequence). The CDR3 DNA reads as TGTGCCAGCAGAAGGGACAACTACTACGAGCAGTACTTC. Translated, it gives CASRRDNYYEQYF.

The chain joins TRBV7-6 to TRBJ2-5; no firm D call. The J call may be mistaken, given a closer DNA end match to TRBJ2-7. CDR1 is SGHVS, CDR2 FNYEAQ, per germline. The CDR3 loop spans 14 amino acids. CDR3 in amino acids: CASSLGRATYEQYF. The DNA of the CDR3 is TGTGCCAGCAGCTTAGGCCGGGCAACCTACGAGCAGTACTTC.

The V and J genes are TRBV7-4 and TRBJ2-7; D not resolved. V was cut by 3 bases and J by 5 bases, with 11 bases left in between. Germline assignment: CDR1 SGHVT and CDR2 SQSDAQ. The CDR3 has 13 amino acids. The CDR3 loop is CASSFLGIDEQYF. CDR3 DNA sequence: TGTGCCAGCAGCTTCTTAGGTATCGACGAGCAGTACTTC.

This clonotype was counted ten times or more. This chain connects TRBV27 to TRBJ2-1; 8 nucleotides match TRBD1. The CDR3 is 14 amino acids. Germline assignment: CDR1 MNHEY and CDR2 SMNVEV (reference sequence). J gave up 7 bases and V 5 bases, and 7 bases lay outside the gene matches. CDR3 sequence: CASSASTGANEQFF. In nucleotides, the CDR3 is TGTGCCAGCAGTGCCTCGACAGGGGCTAATGAGCAGTTCTTC.